The 29 T cell receptor beta chains given below trace back to one sample, sequenced in a study of cytomegalovirus exposure and HLA in healthy donors. The primer mix had 60 Vbeta and 13 Jbeta primers. TCRdb's table, derived via immunoSEQ multiplex PCR, lists solely in-frame clones and lacks some. The sample has fewer than 250,000 clones; almost 80% are singletons. Sequencing was performed on PBMCs. These receptors came from a woman aged 18-29 years in good health and CMV-seronegative.

This rearrangement joins TRBV28 to TRBJ1-1; 7 positions match TRBD1. V gave up 5 bases and J gave up 0 bases; unmatched junction bases: 6. There are 15 residues in the CDR3. The germline CDR1 and CDR2 sequences are MDHEN and SYDVKM. The CDR3 protein is CASSQGGLMNTEAFF. In DNA form, the CDR3 reads TGTGCCAGCAGTCAGGGGGGCCTCATGAACACTGAAGCTTTCTTT.

For the CDR3, the DNA is TGTGCCAGCTCGACGAGGGTCCTCCACTTT. Residues: CASSTRVLHF. The chain employs TRBV6-1 and TRBJ1-6; no clear D. V was trimmed by 8 bases and J by 15 bases, leaving 11 bases between them. The CDR3 is made up of 10 amino acids. CDR1 is MNHNS and CDR2 is SASEGT in the germline V gene.

A single count supports this clone. This sequence joins TRBV6-1 and TRBJ1-3; unclear D gene. Germline V CDR1 and CDR2: MNHNS, SASEGT. The CDR3 has 16 residues. V lost 4 bases and J lost 3, with 16 bases in between. In DNA, the CDR3 is TGTGCCAGCAGTGGCCCAGCCAGACCGGGTGGAAACACCATATATTTT. Its translation is CASSGPARPGGNTIYF.

This clone was detected a few times. The genes are TRBV6-1 and TRBJ2-7; 8 bases match TRBD1. This CDR3 comprises 14 residues. The V gene's germline CDR1 is MNHNS and CDR2 SASEGT. V gave up 7 bases and J gave up 6 bases; unmatched junction bases: 11. The CDR3 coding sequence is TGTGCCAGCATGCCCCGGACAGGGCCCTTCGAGCAGTACTTC. Protein sequence: CASMPRTGPFEQYF.

V and J are TRBV28 and TRBJ2-7, with D perhaps TRBD2 (7 bases). Trimming pared 6 bases from V and 0 bases from J, leaving 9 bases between. The V gene's germline CDR1 is MDHEN and CDR2 SYDVKM. The CDR3 consists of 13 residues. DNA of the CDR3: TGTGCCAGCAGGGGGGGGCCCTCCTACGAGCAGTACTTC. This codes for CASRGGPSYEQYF.

V gene TRBV5-8 combines with J gene TRBJ1-1; 8 bases agree with TRBD1. The trim removed 2 bases at V and 1 base at J, leaving 7 bases unmatched. Germline V gives CDR1 SGHTS, CDR2 YDEGEE. CDR3 size: 16 residues. The CDR3 DNA reads TGTGCCAGCAGCTTTGATGGACAGGGAGGGAACACTGAAGCTTTCTTT. Protein product: CASSFDGQGGNTEAFF.

The rearrangement joins TRBV28 to TRBJ2-2, with 16 bases fitting TRBD2. CDR1 and CDR2 (germline): MDHEN, SYDVKM. J lost 7 bases, V lost 3 bases, and 2 bases had no gene match. The CDR3 is 16 residues long. This CDR3 reads CASSLGTSGRGGELFF. The CDR3 region has the DNA TGTGCCAGCAGTTTGGGGACTAGCGGGAGGGGCGGGGAGCTGTTTTTT.

CDR3 nucleotides: TGTGCCAGCAGTTTGGCCAATGAGCAGTTCTTC. Residues: CASSLANEQFF. This rearrangement joins TRBV6-6 to TRBJ2-1; D gene ambiguous. Trimming cost V 4 bases and J 6 bases, with 4 bases left between them. CDR1 is MNHNY, CDR2 SVGAGI, per germline (reference sequence). The CDR3 spans 11 residues.

CDR3 DNA sequence: TGCAGCGTTGTCTTAGCGACGTACAATGAGCAGTTCTTC. Amino acids: CSVVLATYNEQFF. The V call is TRBV29-1, the J call TRBJ2-1, with a possible D match to TRBD2 (5 bases). The CDR3 is made up of 13 amino acids. With 4 bases removed from V and 4 bases from J, the gap between germline ends came to 11 bases. The germline V gene encodes CDR1 SQVTM and CDR2 ANQGSEA.

V is TRBV2 and J is TRBJ2-3, with 11 nucleotides matching TRBD2. CDR1 is SNHLY and CDR2 is FYNNEI in the germline V gene. V gave up 7 bases and J gave up 4 bases; unmatched junction bases: 7. The CDR3 has 15 residues. CDR3 loop: CASTLGLAASDTQYF. The CDR3 nucleotides read TGTGCCAGCACATTGGGACTAGCGGCATCAGATACGCAGTATTTT.

This sequence joins TRBV7-2 and TRBJ1-2; 8 nucleotides match TRBD1. This CDR3 contains 15 residues. V lost 2 bases and J lost 3; bases outside the gene matches: 5. Germline CDR1 reads SGHTA; CDR2 reads FQGNSA. The CDR3 spells CASSLNGQGYYGYTF. For the CDR3, the DNA is TGTGCCAGCAGCTTAAATGGACAGGGCTACTATGGCTACACCTTC.

The chain couples TRBV7-2 to TRBJ1-3; 10 bases agree with TRBD1. J was trimmed by 0 bases and V by 3 bases; bases with no gene match: 2. The germline CDR1 and CDR2 sequences are SGHTA and FQGNSA. This CDR3 comprises 16 residues. CDR3 in DNA: TGTGCCAGCAGCTTCGGACAGGGGGGCTCTGGAAACACCATATATTTT. Translating it yields CASSFGQGGSGNTIYF.

The chain uses TRBV28 and TRBJ2-7; TRBD1 aligns across 10 bases. The CDR3 has 15 amino acids. V shed 5 bases, J shed 2 bases, and the junction held 6 bases outside the gene matches. Per the germline V gene, CDR1 is MDHEN and CDR2 is SYDVKM. The CDR3 reads CASSGRQGAAYEQYF. The CDR3 nucleotides are TGTGCCAGCAGTGGTAGACAGGGGGCAGCCTACGAGCAGTACTTC. Looking up the rest from reference TRBV28 and TRBJ2-7 gives the full variable domain: DVKVTQSSRYLVKRTGEKVFLECVQDMDHENMFWYRQDPGLGLRLIYFSYDVKMKEKGDIPEGYSVSREKKERFSLILESASTNQTSMYLCASSGRQGAAYEQYFGPGTRLTVT.

The V and J genes are TRBV28 and TRBJ1-1; tentative D call: TRBD1 (5 bases). The CDR3 runs 14 residues. V lost 8 bases, J lost 5 bases, and 18 bases lay in between. Per the germline V gene, CDR1 is MDHEN and CDR2 is SYDVKM. The CDR3 region is CASYFSQGGTEAFF. For the CDR3, the DNA is TGTGCCAGCTATTTTAGCCAGGGTGGGACTGAAGCTTTCTTT.

Points on this clone: One junction end disagrees with the germline gene, perhaps due to a read error. The genes are TRBV5-1 and TRBJ2-1; 11 bases fit TRBD2. The CDR3 runs to 15 residues. Germline assignment: CDR1 SGHRS and CDR2 YFSETQ. The chain's CDR3 is CVSSTIAGGGNEQFF. The CDR3 DNA reads TGCGTCAGCAGTACCATAGCGGGAGGGGGCAATGAGCAGTTCTTC. Based on the CDR3 plus reference TRBV5-1 and TRBJ2-1, the full variable domain is KAGVTQTPRYLIKTRGQQVTLSCSPISGHRSVSWYQQTPGQGLQFLFEYFSETQRNKGNFPGRFSGRQFSNSRSEMNVSTLELGDSALYLCVSSTIAGGGNEQFFGPGTRLTVL.

This clone was counted many times. V usage is TRBV7-9 and J usage is TRBJ2-1, with D possibly being TRBD2 (6 bases). Germline lookup yields CDR1 SEHNR and CDR2 FQNEAQ (reference sequence). Trimming removed 3 bases from V and 9 bases from J, with 18 bases in between. The CDR3 is made up of 15 amino acids. The CDR3 DNA reads TGTGCCAGCAGCTTTATGGGGAGGAGCAGTGTTGAGCAGTTCTTC. It specifies CASSFMGRSSVEQFF.

V usage is TRBV11-2 and J usage is TRBJ2-3; TRBD2 agrees at 10 bases. This CDR3 is built from 18 residues. From germline, CDR1 is SGHAT and CDR2 FQNNGV. Germline trimming cut 6 bases from V and 1 base from J; bases unmatched to any gene: 13. The CDR3 loop reads CASSENGAGGPGTDTQYF. The CDR3 nucleotides are TGTGCCAGCAGTGAAAACGGAGCGGGAGGGCCCGGCACAGATACGCAGTATTTT.

The chain links TRBV6-6 to TRBJ1-5, with 10 nucleotides matching TRBD1. The ends lost 6 bases at V and 7 bases at J; junction bases unmatched: 9. The CDR3 covers 15 residues. Germline-derived CDR1 and CDR2 are MNHNY and SVGAGI (reference sequence). CDR3 sequence reads: CASSPPGTGEQPQHF. Written as DNA, the CDR3 is TGTGCCAGCAGCCCCCCCGGGACAGGGGAACAGCCCCAGCATTTT.

V and J are TRBV15 and TRBJ2-3; no clear D gene. Germline-derived CDR1 and CDR2 are LNHNV and YYDKDF (reference sequence). The CDR3 length is 16 residues. Trimming removed 0 bases at V and 1 base at J, with 11 bases between. CDR3 nucleotide sequence: TGTGCCACCAGCAGAGATTCCCCCTCGGGCACAGATACGCAGTATTTT. Its protein product is CATSRDSPSGTDTQYF.

The chain has TRBV10-3 and TRBJ2-7, with TRBD2 matching 7 bases. The CDR3 length is 13 residues. V was clipped by 8 bases and J by 5 bases; unmatched bases: 9. CDR1 and CDR2 (germline): ENHRY, SYGVKD. The chain's CDR3 is CAISAGDGNEQYF. The CDR3 DNA reads TGTGCCATCTCGGCGGGAGACGGAAACGAGCAGTACTTC.

The J gene is TRBJ2-3, the V gene TRBV6-4, with 12 bases identical to TRBD2. The CDR3 runs to 14 residues. The V and J ends lost 7 bases and 5 bases, in that order; junction bases with no gene match: 4. The germline V gene has CDR1 MRHNA and CDR2 SNTAGT. This chain's CDR3 is CASTWTSGEDTQYF. CDR3 sequence (DNA): TGTGCCAGCACCTGGACTAGCGGGGAAGATACGCAGTATTTT.

This clone appeared once. V and J are TRBV18 and TRBJ1-1, with TRBD1 identical over 9 bases. V lost 0 bases, J lost 7 bases, and 6 bases stayed unmatched. This CDR3 region has 15 residues. Looked up from germline, CDR1 is KGHSH and CDR2 is LQKENI. CDR3 residues: CASSPPGQGTGEAFF. The CDR3 coding sequence is TGTGCCAGCTCACCACCGGGACAGGGAACGGGTGAAGCTTTCTTT.

This clone showed up just a few times. The chain carries TRBV28 and TRBJ1-5; D uncertain. The germline V gene encodes CDR1 MDHEN and CDR2 SYDVKM. CDR3 size: 12 residues. Trimming took off 3 bases at V and 11 bases at J, with 11 bases between the two ends. The CDR3 spells CASSFLERSQHF. CDR3 DNA sequence: TGTGCCAGCAGTTTTCTGGAGAGGTCCCAGCATTTT.

This clone is a singleton in its sample. The chain employs TRBV6-1 and TRBJ1-5; D gene uncertain. The CDR3 has 14 amino acids. Germline V gives CDR1 MNHNS, CDR2 SASEGT. Trimming pared 1 base from V and 4 bases from J, leaving 8 bases between. As DNA, the CDR3 is TGTGCCAGCAGTGAAGTGGCCAGAAATCAGCCCCAGCATTTT. It codes for CASSEVARNQPQHF.

This chain links TRBV28 with TRBJ2-3; D perhaps matches TRBD2 (6 bases). The germline CDR1 and CDR2 sequences are MDHEN and SYDVKM. This CDR3 region has 15 residues. V gave up 3 bases and J gave up 2 bases, with 12 bases separating them. The CDR3 DNA sequence: TGTGCCAGCAGTTTGGCGGGGCCTTACACAGATACGCAGTATTTT. This encodes CASSLAGPYTDTQYF.

This chain links TRBV27 with TRBJ2-7; 11 nucleotides agree with TRBD2. The CDR3 consists of 16 residues. J was trimmed by 7 bases and V by 3 bases; bases with no gene match: 11. Germline V lookup: CDR1 MNHEY, CDR2 SMNVEV (reference sequence). The DNA for the CDR3 is TGTGCCAGCAGTTTGGGCACTAGCGGGAGACAGATGGAGCAGTACTTC. Translating it yields CASSLGTSGRQMEQYF.

The chain couples TRBV7-9 to TRBJ2-7; D remains ambiguous. The length of the CDR3 is 13 residues. The germline V and J ends were trimmed by 6 bases and 5 bases, with 14 bases remaining between them. Germline V gene data show CDR1 as SEHNR and CDR2 as FQNEAQ (reference sequence). CDR3 DNA: TGTGCCAGCAGTTCCAGCCCCAGGCACGAGCAGTACTTC. Encoded protein: CASSSSPRHEQYF.

The gene calls are TRBV27 and TRBJ2-1; 10 positions match TRBD2. CDR3 size: 16 residues. The V gene end was trimmed by 4 bases and the J gene end by 6 bases; junction bases not matched to a gene: 9. Germline V gives CDR1 MNHEY, CDR2 SMNVEV (reference sequence). The CDR3, as DNA: TGTGCCAGCAGTTCAATAGGACTAGCGGCGATCAATGAGCAGTTCTTC. Translation gives CASSSIGLAAINEQFF.

V and J are TRBV5-1 and TRBJ2-7, with 7 bases matching TRBD1. Germline loops: CDR1 SGHRS, CDR2 YFSETQ. This CDR3 has 14 residues. J gave up 3 bases and V 2 bases, and 5 bases lay outside the gene matches. CDR3 in DNA: TGCGCCAGCAGCTTAGGACAGGAGAGCTACGAGCAGTACTTC. As protein: CASSLGQESYEQYF.